Sequencing of this T cell receptor beta chain was carried out in a study of metastatic and nonmetastatic thyroid tumors. This clone was counted ten times or more. TCRdb re-called the PCR reads with MiXCR. The sample includes 20,000 to 30,000 clones, 13% of them seen just once. Patients underwent thyroid surgery, and none had received any treatment before it. V gave up 5 bases and J gave up 2 bases, with 14 bases separating them. This CDR3 contains 15 residues. The germline V gene encodes CDR1 SEHNR and CDR2 FQNEAQ (reference sequence). This TCR derives from a female donor with papillary thyroid cancer or a benign thyroid nodule (not recorded which). Some clones in this sample may be carry-over from other donors' samples. Sample: blood. The chain combines TRBV7-9 with TRBJ2-3; D gene unclear. The CDR3, as DNA: TGTGCCAGCAGCCCACGTGTCTACTACACAGATACGCAGTATTTT. Protein: CASSPRVYYTDTQYF.